This T cell receptor (beta chain) was recovered during a study of blood T cell repertoires in COVID-19. V shed 2 bases and J shed 10 bases, with 14 bases lying between them. Germline loops: CDR1 SGHAT, CDR2 FQNNGV. The CDR3 loop spans 14 amino acids. Clones were read by immunoSEQ multiplex PCR, and TCRdb kept only the in-frame ones, dropping some. The sample contains around 240,000 clones, approximately 81% of which appear only once. The source is a man in his forties or fifties with acute or convalescent COVID-19. The material sequenced was peripheral blood. The rearrangement uses TRBV11-2 and TRBJ1-4; D possibly corresponds to TRBD1 (5 bases). Here the CDR3 reads CASSLSGSGGKLFF. In DNA form, the CDR3 reads TGTGCCAGCAGCTTATCAGGGTCTGGCGGAAAACTGTTTTTT.